Following are 3 T cell receptor beta chains from one sample sequenced in a study of radiation and T cells in renal cell carcinoma. Libraries were prepared by immunoSEQ multiplex PCR; TCRdb keeps only in-frame clonotypes and omits some of them. The sample records under 100,000 clones, approximately 80% being singletons. Regarding time point: blood 4 weeks post-SBRT, at nephrectomy. Treatment indicated: 15 Gy SBRT to primary tumor, nephrectomy 4 weeks later. The specimen comprised blood, sampled from a patient whose treatment included radiotherapy and nephrectomy. These receptors were obtained from a man aged 60 to 75 with renal cell carcinoma.

This chain links TRBV6-6 with TRBJ1-5; D may be TRBD1 (5 bases). Trimming stripped 11 bases from V and 6 bases from J, with 23 bases between. The CDR3 is 15 amino acids. The germline CDR1 and CDR2 sequences are MNHNY and SVGAGI (reference sequence). CDR3 amino acids: CAVRGVATAGQPQHF. CDR3 bases: TGTGCCGTGCGAGGGGTTGCAACCGCAGGTCAGCCCCAGCATTTT.

With respect to this clone: Sequence at one end of the junction differs from germline and may be a read error. The genes are TRBV27 and TRBJ2-7, with 8 nucleotides matching TRBD2. There are 18 residues in the CDR3. Germline CDR1 and CDR2: MNHEY and SMNVEV (reference sequence). This CDR3 is CASSITRPGLAGRYVQYF. CDR3 sequence (DNA): TGTGCCAGCAGTATTACCCGCCCCGGACTAGCTGGAAGGTACGTGCAGTACTTC.

This clone was seen a handful of times. The CDR3 region is CASSDSQESYEQYF. The CDR3 DNA reads as TGTGCCAGCAGTGACTCTCAGGAGTCCTACGAGCAGTACTTC. The rearrangement joins TRBV6-4 to TRBJ2-7; D remains ambiguous. Trimming took 0 bases from V and 1 from J, leaving 7 bases between them. Germline loops: CDR1 MRHNA, CDR2 SNTAGT. The CDR3 is 14 residues long.